This paragraph covers one T cell receptor (beta chain) sequence. Its antigen is still unknown. Within one base of it there is no much larger clone, and no base qualities were kept. The roughly 37 donors, aged roughly 6 to 100 years, were systemically healthy Caucasian individuals from Russia. Each donor gave approximately 9.4 milliliters of peripheral blood, drawn into EDTA-treated Vacutainer tubes. Ficoll-Paque density-gradient centrifugation was used to isolate PBMCs, with at least 7 million obtained per sample. Total RNA was extracted from PBMCs with Trizol reagent, with at least 5.5 micrograms obtained per sample. The percentages of naive CD45RAhigh/CD27high T cells were determined by flow cytometry on a PBMC aliquot from every donor. This entry is derived from a study of blood T cells in healthy people across ages (dated by TCRdb to between 2015 and 2016). Background on the whole study: In model experiments, template switching captured roughly one uniquely barcoded TCR beta cDNA molecule for every two T cells. Using deep sequencing normalized with unique cDNA molecular identifiers, the study measured how TCR beta repertoire diversity changes with age. Four age groups were formed from the donors: young (average approximately 15 years), middle-aged (approximately 40), aged (roughly 58) and long-lived (82). To avoid experimental bias, donors of different ages were distributed randomly across sequencing lanes. The study analyzed two additional independent replicas of 1 million unique cDNA reads from the same blood draw for two donors, one aged 18 to 29 and one aged 80 or older.

General conclusions and limits of the study: The long-lived group showed more naive CD4+ T cells, fewer expanded clones and increased TCR diversity than the aged group, suggesting age selection. As age increased, observed TCR beta diversity per million T cells dropped in a roughly linear way, and a significant reduction was already evident by age roughly 40. Bulk unsorted PBMC profiling prevented conclusive comparison of naive and antigen-experienced compartments. A strong correlation was found between observed TCR beta diversity and the percentage of naive T cells measured by flow cytometry. Donor CMV infection status was unknown, potentially confounding age-related changes in expanded clonotypes. Estimates of total diversity from one million sequenced T cells were regarded as lower bounds and underestimates.

There are 15 amino acids in the CDR3, from cysteine to phenylalanine inclusive. The DNA shown is the 45-base CDR3, in frame from base 1. From a lookup of the germline V gene, CDR1 and CDR2 are SNHLY and FYNNEI. V is cut by 4 bases and J by 0 bases, and the space between the germline ends is 11 bases. Library generation was performed with 5' RACE. The instrument given in TCRdb is Illumina HiSeq 2500. A second PCR of roughly 7 to 11 cycles was performed with a sample-barcoded 5' primer and a J-beta primer mix. Each TCR beta cDNA molecule received a unique molecular identifier from a template-switch 5' adaptor carrying 12 random nucleotides. At least 2.5 million CDR3-containing paired-end reads were obtained from each sample. The Mint cDNA synthesis kit, primed by a TRBC-specific oligonucleotide, was used to synthesize first-strand cDNA from all RNA. Following uracil-DNA glycosylase treatment, a first 18-cycle PCR with universal primers M1SS and BC2_uni_R was performed on all cDNA. The authors' pipeline ran thus. For normalization, 1 million high-quality reads were randomly selected from each sample, with every read carrying a distinct molecular identifier. Reads sharing molecular identifiers were discarded rather than binned into consensus sequences. MiTCR, with a Q25 quality threshold and the strictest error-elimination algorithm, was used for CDR3 identification, clonotype clustering and error correction. A nonparametric unseen species model with Euler transformation was used to estimate a lower bound on total TCR beta diversity. The public reads were run again by TCRdb, first through fastp at Q25 and then through MiXCR, and only productive beta chains were kept. Here each entry gathers all rows of one CDR3 protein and keeps the most common genes and DNA. TCRdb's processing, not the authors' own work, is the source of the V and J calls. The sample contains fewer than 900,000 distinct CDR3 sequences, more than 40% of them found a single time. The ten largest clones take up approximately 22% of the sample.

The receptor was isolated from an older woman in good health. The chain couples TRBV2 to TRBJ2-3; no D segment can be confidently identified. Material: blood. The CDR3: CASSAEYSSTDTQYF. The nucleotide sequence is given as TGTGCCAGCAGTGCAGAATACTCTAGCACAGATACGCAGTATTTT.